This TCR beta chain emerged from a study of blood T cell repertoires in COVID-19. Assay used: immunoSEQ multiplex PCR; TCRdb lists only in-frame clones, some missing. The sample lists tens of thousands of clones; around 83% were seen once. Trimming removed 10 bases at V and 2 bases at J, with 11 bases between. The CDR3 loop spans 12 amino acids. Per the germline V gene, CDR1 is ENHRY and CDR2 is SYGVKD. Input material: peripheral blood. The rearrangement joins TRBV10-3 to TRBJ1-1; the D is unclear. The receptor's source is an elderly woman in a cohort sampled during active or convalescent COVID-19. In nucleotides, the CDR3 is TGTGCCAGCGACATGGGCAACACTGAAGCTTTCTTT. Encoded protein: CASDMGNTEAFF.